This T cell receptor beta chain was captured by sequencing in a study of T cells after somatic rescue of genetic block. V was pared by 5 bases and J by 4 bases, with 7 bases of the junction left unmatched. The CDR3 is 14 residues long. Germline V gene sequence: CDR1 SGHRS, CDR2 YFSETQ. The assay was immunoSEQ multiplex PCR, and TCRdb's table has in-frame clones only and misses some. The sample contains about 14,000 clones, roughly 70% of which appear only once. The gene calls are TRBV5-1 and TRBJ1-2; 8 nucleotides align to TRBD1. The sequencing sample was made of peripheral blood mononuclear cells (PBMCs). This TCR came from a boy aged 5 to 17. The CDR3 sequence: CASSSWDRLYGYTF. In DNA, the CDR3 is TGCGCCAGCAGTTCGTGGGACAGGCTCTATGGCTACACCTTC.